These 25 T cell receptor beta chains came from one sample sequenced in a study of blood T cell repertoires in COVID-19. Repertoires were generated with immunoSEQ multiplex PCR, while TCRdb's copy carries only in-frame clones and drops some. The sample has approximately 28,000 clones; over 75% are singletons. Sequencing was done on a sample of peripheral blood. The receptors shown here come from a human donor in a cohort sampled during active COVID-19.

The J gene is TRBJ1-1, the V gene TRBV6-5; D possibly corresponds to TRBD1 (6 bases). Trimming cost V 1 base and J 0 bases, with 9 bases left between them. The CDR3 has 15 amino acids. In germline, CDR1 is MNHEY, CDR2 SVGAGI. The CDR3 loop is CASSYLTGMNTEAFF. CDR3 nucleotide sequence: TGTGCCAGCAGTTACTTGACAGGAATGAACACTGAAGCTTTCTTT.

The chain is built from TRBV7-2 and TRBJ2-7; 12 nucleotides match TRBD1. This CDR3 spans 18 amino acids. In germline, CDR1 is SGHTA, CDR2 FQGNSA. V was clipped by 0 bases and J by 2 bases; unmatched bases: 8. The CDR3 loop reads CASSLAVGGTGGAYEQYF. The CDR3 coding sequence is TGTGCCAGCAGCTTAGCAGTCGGGGGGACAGGGGGCGCCTACGAGCAGTACTTC.

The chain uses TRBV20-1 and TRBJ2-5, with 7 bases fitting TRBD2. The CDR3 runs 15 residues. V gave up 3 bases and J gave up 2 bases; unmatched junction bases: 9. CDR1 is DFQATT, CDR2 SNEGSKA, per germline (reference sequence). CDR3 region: CSASGLAAIQETQYF. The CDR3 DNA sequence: TGCAGTGCTAGTGGGCTAGCGGCAATACAAGAGACCCAGTACTTC.

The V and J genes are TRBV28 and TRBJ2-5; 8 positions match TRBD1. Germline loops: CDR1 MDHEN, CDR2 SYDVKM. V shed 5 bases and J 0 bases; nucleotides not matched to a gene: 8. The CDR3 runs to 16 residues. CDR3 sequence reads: CASSGGTGKYQETQYF. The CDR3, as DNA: TGTGCCAGCAGTGGGGGGACAGGAAAGTACCAAGAGACCCAGTACTTC.

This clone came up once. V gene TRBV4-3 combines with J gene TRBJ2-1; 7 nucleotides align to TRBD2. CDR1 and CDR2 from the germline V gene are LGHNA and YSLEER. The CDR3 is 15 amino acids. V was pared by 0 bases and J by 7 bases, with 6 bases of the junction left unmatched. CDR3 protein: CASSQERTRINEQFF. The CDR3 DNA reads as TGCGCCAGCAGCCAAGAACGGACTAGAATAAATGAGCAGTTCTTC.

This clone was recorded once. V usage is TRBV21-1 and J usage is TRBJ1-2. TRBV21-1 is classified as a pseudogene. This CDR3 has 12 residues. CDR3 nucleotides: TGTGCCAGCAGCCCCCGGGACTATGGCTACACCTTC. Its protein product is CASSPRDYGYTF.

CDR3 in DNA: TGTGCCAGCAGCTTCCCCGGGACAGGGGCTCCACCCCTCCACTTT. This translates into CASSFPGTGAPPLHF. The J gene is TRBJ1-6, the V gene TRBV5-8; 10 bases match TRBD1. Trimming cost V 2 bases and J 11 bases; bases outside gene matches: 7. Per germline, CDR1 SGHTS and CDR2 YDEGEE. The CDR3 contains 15 residues.

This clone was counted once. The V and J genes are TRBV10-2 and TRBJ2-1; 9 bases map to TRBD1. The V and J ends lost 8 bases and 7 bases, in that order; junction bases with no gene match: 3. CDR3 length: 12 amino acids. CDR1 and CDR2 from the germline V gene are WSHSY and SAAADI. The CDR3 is CASGTGHNEQFF. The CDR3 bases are TGCGCCAGCGGGACAGGGCATAATGAGCAGTTCTTC.

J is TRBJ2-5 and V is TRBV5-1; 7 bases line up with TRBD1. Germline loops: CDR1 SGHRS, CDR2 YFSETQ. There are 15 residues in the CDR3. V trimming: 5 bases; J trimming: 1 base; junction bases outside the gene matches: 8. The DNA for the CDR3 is TGCGCCAGCAGAGCCGACAGGGTCGGCCAAGAGACCCAGTACTTC. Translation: CASRADRVGQETQYF. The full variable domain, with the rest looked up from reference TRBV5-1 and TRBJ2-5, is KAGVTQTPRYLIKTRGQQVTLSCSPISGHRSVSWYQQTPGQGLQFLFEYFSETQRNKGNFPGRFSGRQFSNSRSEMNVSTLELGDSALYLCASRADRVGQETQYFGPGTRLLVL.

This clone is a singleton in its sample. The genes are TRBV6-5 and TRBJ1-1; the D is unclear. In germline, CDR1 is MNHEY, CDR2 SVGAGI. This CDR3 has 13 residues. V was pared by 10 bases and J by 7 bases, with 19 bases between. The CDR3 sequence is CATTVSHEGEAFF. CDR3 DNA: TGTGCCACCACCGTGAGTCACGAGGGTGAAGCTTTCTTT.

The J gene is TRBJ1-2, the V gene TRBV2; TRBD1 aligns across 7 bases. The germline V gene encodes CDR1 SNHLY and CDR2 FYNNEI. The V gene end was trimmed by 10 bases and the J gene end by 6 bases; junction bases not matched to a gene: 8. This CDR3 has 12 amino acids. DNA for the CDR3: TGTGCCACACAGGGGCGACGCGATGGCTACACCTTC. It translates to CATQGRRDGYTF.

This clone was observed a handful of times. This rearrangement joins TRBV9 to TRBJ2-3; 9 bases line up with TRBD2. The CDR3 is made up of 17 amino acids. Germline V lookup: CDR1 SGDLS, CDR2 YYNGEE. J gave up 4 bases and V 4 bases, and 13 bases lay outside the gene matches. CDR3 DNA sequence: TGTGCCAGCAGCTCACGTTCCCGCGGGGGGGCCCCAGATACGCAGTATTTT. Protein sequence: CASSSRSRGGAPDTQYF.

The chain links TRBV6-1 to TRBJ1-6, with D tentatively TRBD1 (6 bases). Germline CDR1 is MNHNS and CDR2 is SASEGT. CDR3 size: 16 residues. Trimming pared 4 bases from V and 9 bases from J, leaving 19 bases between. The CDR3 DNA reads TGTGCCAGCAGTGTTAGCGCTCAACGGGGGGCTTCACCCCTCCACTTT. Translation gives CASSVSAQRGASPLHF.

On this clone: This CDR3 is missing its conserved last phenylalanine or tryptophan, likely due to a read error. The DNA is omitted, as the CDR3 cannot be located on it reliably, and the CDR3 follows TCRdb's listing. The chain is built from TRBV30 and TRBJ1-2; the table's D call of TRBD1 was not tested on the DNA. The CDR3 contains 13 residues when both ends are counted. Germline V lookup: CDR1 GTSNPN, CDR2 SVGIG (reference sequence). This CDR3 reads CAWTPGQGAIRFN.

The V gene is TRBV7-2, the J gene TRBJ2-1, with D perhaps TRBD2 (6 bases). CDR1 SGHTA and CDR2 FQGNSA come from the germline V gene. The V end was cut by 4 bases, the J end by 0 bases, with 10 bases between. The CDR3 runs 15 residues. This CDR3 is CASSWRDSSYNEQFF. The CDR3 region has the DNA TGTGCCAGCAGCTGGCGGGATAGCTCCTACAATGAGCAGTTCTTC.

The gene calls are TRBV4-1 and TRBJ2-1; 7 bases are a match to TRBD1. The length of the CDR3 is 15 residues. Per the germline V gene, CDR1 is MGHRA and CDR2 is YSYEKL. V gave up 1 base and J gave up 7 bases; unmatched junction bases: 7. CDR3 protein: CASSQVLGGGNEQFF. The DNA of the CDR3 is TGCGCCAGCAGCCAAGTCTTAGGGGGCGGAAATGAGCAGTTCTTC.

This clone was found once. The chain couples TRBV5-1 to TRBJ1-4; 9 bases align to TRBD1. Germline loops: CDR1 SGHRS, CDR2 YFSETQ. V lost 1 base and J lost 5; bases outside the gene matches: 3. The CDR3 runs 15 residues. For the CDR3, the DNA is TGCGCCAGCAGCTTGCGAGGACAGGGGAATGAAAAACTGTTTTTT. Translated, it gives CASSLRGQGNEKLFF.

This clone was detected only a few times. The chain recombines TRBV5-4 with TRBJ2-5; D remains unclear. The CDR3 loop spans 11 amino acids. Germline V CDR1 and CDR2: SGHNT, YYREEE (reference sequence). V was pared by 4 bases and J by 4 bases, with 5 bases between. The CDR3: CASSPGETQYF. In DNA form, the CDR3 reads TGTGCCAGCAGCCCAGGAGAGACCCAGTACTTC.

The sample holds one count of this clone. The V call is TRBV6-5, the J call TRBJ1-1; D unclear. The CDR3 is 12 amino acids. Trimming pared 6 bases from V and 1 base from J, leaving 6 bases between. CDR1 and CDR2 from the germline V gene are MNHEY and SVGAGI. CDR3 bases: TGTGCCAGCAGCCGACAGAACACTGAAGCTTTCTTT. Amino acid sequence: CASSRQNTEAFF.

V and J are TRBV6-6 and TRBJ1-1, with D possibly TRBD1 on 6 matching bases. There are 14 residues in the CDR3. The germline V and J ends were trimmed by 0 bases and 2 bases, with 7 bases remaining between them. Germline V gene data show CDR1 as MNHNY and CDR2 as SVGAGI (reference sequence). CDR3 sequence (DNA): TGTGCCAGCAGTTACTCGGACAGCAACACTGAAGCTTTCTTT. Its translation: CASSYSDSNTEAFF.

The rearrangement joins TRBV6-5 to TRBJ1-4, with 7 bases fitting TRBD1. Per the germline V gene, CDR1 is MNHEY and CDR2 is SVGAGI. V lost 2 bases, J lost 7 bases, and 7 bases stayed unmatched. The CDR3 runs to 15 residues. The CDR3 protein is CASSYGAGGGEKLFF. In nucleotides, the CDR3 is TGTGCCAGCAGTTACGGGGCAGGGGGTGGTGAAAAACTGTTTTTT.

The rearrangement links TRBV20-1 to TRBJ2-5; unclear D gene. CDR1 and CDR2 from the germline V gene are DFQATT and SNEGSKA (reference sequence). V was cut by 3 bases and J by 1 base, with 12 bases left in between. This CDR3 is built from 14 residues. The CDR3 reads CSASSGQSQETQYF. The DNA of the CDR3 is TGCAGTGCTAGTTCGGGTCAGTCCCAAGAGACCCAGTACTTC.

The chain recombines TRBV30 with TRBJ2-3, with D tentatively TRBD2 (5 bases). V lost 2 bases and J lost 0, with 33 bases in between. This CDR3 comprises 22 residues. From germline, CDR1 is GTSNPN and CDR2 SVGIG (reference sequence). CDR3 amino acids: CAWSLSPTGSRRLAYSTDTQYF. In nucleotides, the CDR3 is TGTGCCTGGAGTTTATCCCCCACGGGGTCCCGGCGGCTAGCCTATAGCACAGATACGCAGTATTTT.

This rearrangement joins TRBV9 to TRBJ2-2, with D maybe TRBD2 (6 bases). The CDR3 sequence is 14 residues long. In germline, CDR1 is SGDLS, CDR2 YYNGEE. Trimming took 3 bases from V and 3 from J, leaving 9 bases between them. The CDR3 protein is CASSGGGDTGELFF. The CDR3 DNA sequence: TGTGCCAGCAGCGGCGGAGGGGACACCGGGGAGCTGTTTTTT.

The CDR3 DNA is TGCGCCAGCAGTCCCGGGACAGGGGGCAATCAGCCCCAGCATTTT. Its protein is CASSPGTGGNQPQHF. The chain carries TRBV10-2 and TRBJ1-5; TRBD1 matches at 10 bases. The CDR3 consists of 15 residues. In germline, CDR1 is WSHSY, CDR2 SAAADI. J lost 2 bases, V lost 5 bases, and 3 bases had no gene match.